This TCR beta chain was retrieved from a study of CD8+ T cells in alopecia areata. About the research overall: Tofacitinib continued for 6 to 18 months and was then withheld for 6 months.

The CDR3 extends over 13 amino acids. V dropped 3 bases and J dropped 6 bases, with 10 bases sitting between them. Germline V lookup: CDR1 MNHNS, CDR2 SASEGT. Treatment given: oral pan-JAK inhibitor, 5-10 mg twice daily. RNA was extracted and reverse transcribed into cDNA as the sequencing template. Data came from immunoSEQ multiplex PCR; TCRdb stores just in-frame clones and leaves some out. The sample has 200,000 to 250,000 clones, under 40% seen once. General observations from the study: Treatment with tofacitinib significantly lowered scalp clonality and reduced expanded CD8+ clones among the top 100. Elevated clonality characterized lesional scalp relative to normal scalp, particularly in alopecia totalis/universalis.

Details on this clone: The antigen is undetermined.

The sequence came from a human donor with alopecia areata. This chain links TRBV6-1 with TRBJ2-3; D gene ambiguous. The sample was CD4+ T cells sorted from blood, taken at roughly week 30, from a patient treated with tofacitinib. CDR3 region: CASSDPPSDTQYF. DNA for the CDR3: TGTGCCAGCAGTGATCCCCCCTCGGATACGCAGTATTTT.